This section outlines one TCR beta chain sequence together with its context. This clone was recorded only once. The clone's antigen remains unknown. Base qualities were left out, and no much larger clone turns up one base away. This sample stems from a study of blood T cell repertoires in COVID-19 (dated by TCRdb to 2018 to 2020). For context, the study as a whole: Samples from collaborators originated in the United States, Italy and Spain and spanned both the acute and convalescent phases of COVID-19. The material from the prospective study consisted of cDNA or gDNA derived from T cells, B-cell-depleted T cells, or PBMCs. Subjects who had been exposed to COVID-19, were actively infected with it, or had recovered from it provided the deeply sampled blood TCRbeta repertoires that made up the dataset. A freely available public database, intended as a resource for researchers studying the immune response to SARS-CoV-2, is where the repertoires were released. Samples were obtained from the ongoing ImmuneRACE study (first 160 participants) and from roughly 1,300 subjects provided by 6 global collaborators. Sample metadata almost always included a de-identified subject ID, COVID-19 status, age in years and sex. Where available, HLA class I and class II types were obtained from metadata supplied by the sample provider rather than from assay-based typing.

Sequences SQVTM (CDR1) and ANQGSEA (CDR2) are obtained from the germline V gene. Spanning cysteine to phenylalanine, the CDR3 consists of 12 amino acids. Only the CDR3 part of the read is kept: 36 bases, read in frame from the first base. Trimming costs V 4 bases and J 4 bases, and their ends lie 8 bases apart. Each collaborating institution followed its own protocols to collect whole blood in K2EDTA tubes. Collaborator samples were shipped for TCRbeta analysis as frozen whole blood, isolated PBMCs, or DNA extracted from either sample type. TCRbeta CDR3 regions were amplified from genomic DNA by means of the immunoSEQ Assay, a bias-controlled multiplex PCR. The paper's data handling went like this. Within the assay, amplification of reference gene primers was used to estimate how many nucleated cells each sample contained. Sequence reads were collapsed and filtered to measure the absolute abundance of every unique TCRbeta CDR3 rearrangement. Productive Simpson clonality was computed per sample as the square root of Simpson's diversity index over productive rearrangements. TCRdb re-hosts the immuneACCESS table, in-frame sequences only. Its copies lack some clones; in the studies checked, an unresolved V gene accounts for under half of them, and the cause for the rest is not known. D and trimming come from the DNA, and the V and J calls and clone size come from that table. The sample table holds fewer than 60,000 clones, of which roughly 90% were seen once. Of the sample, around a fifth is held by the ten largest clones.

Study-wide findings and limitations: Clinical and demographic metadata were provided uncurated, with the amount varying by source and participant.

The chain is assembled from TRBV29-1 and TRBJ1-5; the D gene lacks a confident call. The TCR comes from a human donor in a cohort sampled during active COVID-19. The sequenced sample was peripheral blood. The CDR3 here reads CSVVDGNQPQHF. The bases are TGCAGCGTTGTAGACGGGAATCAGCCCCAGCATTTT.